This T cell receptor beta chain was captured in a study of blood T cell repertoires in COVID-19. Turning to the study itself: The cDNA or gDNA used as material had been derived from T cells, B-cell-depleted T cells, or PBMCs.

Seattle patients were enrolled while actively infected and followed longitudinally. Source study methods: Counts of nucleated cells, estimated from reference gene primer amplification, were obtained. Assay: immunoSEQ multiplex PCR; the TCRdb copy retains only in-frame clones and omits some. The DNA was the basis for D and trimming; V, J and clone size are from that table. The table has 150,000 to 200,000 clones, approximately 87% seen once. Germline CDR1 ENHRY, CDR2 SYGVKD. The CDR3 covers 17 residues. The ends lost 4 bases at V and 9 bases at J; junction bases unmatched: 9. This receptor was obtained from a woman between 70 and 85 years old with COVID-19, enrolled during active disease. J is TRBJ2-1 and V is TRBV10-3; 16 nucleotides line up with TRBD2. The source material was peripheral blood. The CDR3 loop is CAISVTGTSGGAPEQFF. Written as DNA, the CDR3 is TGTGCCATCAGTGTTACCGGGACTAGCGGGGGGGCCCCTGAGCAGTTCTTC.